The 9 T cell receptor beta chains listed next were all sequenced from one sample in a study of human T cells and chemical hapten exposure. TCRdb reprocessed the RACE reads via MiXCR and lists one record per CDR3 protein. The repertoire consists of roughly 130,000 distinct CDR3 sequences, with approximately 10% occurring once and the leading ten covering over 2%. Documented time point: patch test 3, about 24 weeks after DPC sensitization. Treatment in this sample: therapeutic diphenylcyclopropenone sensitization with weekly scalp DPC. The sample was whole blood, taken in connection with sensitization to the hapten diphenylcyclopropenone (DPC). The origin of the receptors is a woman aged 45 to 65 with alopecia areata. Some clones in this sample may be carry-over from other donors' samples.

In its sample, this clonotype was seen a few times. The J gene is TRBJ2-3, the V gene TRBV7-8; the D gene is possibly TRBD2 (7 bases). Germline CDR1 and CDR2: SGHVS and FQNEAQ. The V end was cut by 0 bases, the J end by 5 bases, with 12 bases between. The CDR3 loop spans 15 amino acids. The CDR3 loop reads CASSLARGAGDTQYF. Here the CDR3 DNA reads TGTGCCAGCAGCTTAGCACGGGGGGCTGGAGATACGCAGTATTTT.

The chain is built from TRBV15 and TRBJ2-3; D may match TRBD1 or TRBD2 (5 bases each). Trimming removed 0 bases at V and 0 bases at J, with 10 bases between. The CDR3 is 16 amino acids. Germline lookup yields CDR1 LNHNV and CDR2 YYDKDF (reference sequence). The DNA for the CDR3 is TGTGCCACCAGCAGAGACGGGGCAGGGAGCACAGATACGCAGTATTTT. It codes for CATSRDGAGSTDTQYF. Full variable domain (missing parts from reference TRBV15 and TRBJ2-3): DAMVIQNPRYQVTQFGKPVTLSCSQTLNHNVMYWYQQKSSQAPKLLFHYYDKDFNNEADTPDNFQSRRPNTSFCFLDIRSPGLGDTAMYLCATSRDGAGSTDTQYFGPGTRLTVL.

There are many counts of this clonotype. V is TRBV12-3 or TRBV12-4 and J is TRBJ2-1; D ambiguous. V lost 5 bases and J lost 7, with 9 bases in between. The CDR3 length is 12 residues. CDR3 protein: CASSPLVNEQFF. The CDR3 nucleotides are TGTGCCAGCAGTCCCCTAGTAAATGAGCAGTTCTTC.

The chain couples TRBV20-1 to TRBJ2-3; tentatively, D is TRBD2 (6 bases). Trimming took off 3 bases at V and 0 bases at J, with 19 bases between the two ends. Germline CDR1 reads DFQATT; CDR2 reads SNEGSKA (reference sequence). The CDR3 has 17 residues. CDR3 DNA sequence: TGCAGTGCTAGGGCCCCCCTAGCGTCAACTAGCACAGATACGCAGTATTTT. Amino acid sequence: CSARAPLASTSTDTQYF.

The chain couples TRBV6-5 to TRBJ2-3; no definite D call. Germline V gene sequence: CDR1 MNHEY, CDR2 SVGAGI. V was cut by 0 bases and J by 0 bases, with 4 bases left in between. This CDR3 comprises 14 residues. CDR3 DNA: TGTGCCAGCAGTTACTCTCGGAGCACAGATACGCAGTATTTT. Its translation is CASSYSRSTDTQYF.

This clonotype has just a few counts. The genes are TRBV7-2 and TRBJ1-6; D call uncertain. The V end lost 4 bases, the J end lost 5 bases, and 12 bases lay between the germline ends. This CDR3 is 15 amino acids long. CDR1 is SGHTA and CDR2 is FQGNSA in the germline V gene. As DNA, the CDR3 is TGTGCCAGCAGCTATAGGGCCCAGAATAATTCACCCCTCCACTTT. This translates into CASSYRAQNNSPLHF.

The V and J genes are TRBV20-1 and TRBJ2-5; D remains unclear. CDR1 and CDR2 from the germline V gene are DFQATT and SNEGSKA (reference sequence). The CDR3 has 11 residues. Trimming removed 1 base from V and 4 bases from J, with 4 bases in between. The CDR3 bases are TGCAGTGCTAGAGGTGGAGAGACCCAGTACTTC. This sequence encodes CSARGGETQYF.

The chain recombines TRBV6-2 or TRBV6-3 with TRBJ2-3; D assignment may be TRBD1 or TRBD2 (5 bases each). Germline CDR1 is MNHEY and CDR2 is SVGEGT. V was shortened by 11 bases and J by 1 base, with 13 bases between the two germline ends. The CDR3 sequence is 13 residues long. CDR3 DNA: TGTGCCGGGGCGGGCGGAGGCACAGATACGCAGTATTTT. It encodes CAGAGGGTDTQYF.

This clonotype was observed many times. This chain joins TRBV18 and TRBJ2-7; TRBD1 matches 7 bases. The germline V gene encodes CDR1 KGHSH and CDR2 LQKENI. Germline trimming cut 0 bases from V and 7 bases from J; bases unmatched to any gene: 12. The CDR3 extends over 16 amino acids. Written as DNA, the CDR3 is TGTGCCAGCTCACCACCGACAACAGGGGTTGCTAGGGAGCAGTACTTC. Its translation is CASSPPTTGVAREQYF.